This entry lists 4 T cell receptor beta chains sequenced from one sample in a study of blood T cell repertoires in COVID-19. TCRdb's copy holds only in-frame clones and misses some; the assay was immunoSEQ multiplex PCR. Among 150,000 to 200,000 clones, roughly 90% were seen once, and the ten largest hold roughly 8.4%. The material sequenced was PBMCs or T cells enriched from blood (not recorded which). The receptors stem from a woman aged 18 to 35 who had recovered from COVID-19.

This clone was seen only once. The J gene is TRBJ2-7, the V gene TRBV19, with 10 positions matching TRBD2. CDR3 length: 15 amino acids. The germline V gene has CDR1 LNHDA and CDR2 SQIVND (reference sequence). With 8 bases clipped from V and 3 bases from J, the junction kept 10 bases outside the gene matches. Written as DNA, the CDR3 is TGTGCCAGTTCCCGAAGCGGGGGGGCTAACTACGAGCAGTACTTC. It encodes CASSRSGGANYEQYF. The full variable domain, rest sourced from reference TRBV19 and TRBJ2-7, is DGGITQSPKYLFRKEGQNVTLSCEQNLNHDAMYWYRQDPGQGLRLIYYSQIVNDFQKGDIAEGYSVSREKKESFPLTVTSAQKNPTAFYLCASSRSGGANYEQYFGPGTRLTVT.

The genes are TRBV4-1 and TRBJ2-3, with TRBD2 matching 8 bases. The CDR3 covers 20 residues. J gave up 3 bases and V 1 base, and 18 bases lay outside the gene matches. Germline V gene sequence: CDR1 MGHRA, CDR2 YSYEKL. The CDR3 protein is CASSQVAGGGSGRATDTQYF. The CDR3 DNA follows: TGCGCCAGCAGCCAAGTAGCGGGCGGGGGGTCCGGGCGGGCTACAGATACGCAGTATTTT.

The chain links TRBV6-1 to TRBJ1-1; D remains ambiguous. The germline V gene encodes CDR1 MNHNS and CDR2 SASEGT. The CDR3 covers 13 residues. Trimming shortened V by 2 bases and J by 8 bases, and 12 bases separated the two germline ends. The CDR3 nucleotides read TGTGCCAGCAGTGAAATTGGTTTCAGAGAAGCTTTCTTT. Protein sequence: CASSEIGFREAFF.

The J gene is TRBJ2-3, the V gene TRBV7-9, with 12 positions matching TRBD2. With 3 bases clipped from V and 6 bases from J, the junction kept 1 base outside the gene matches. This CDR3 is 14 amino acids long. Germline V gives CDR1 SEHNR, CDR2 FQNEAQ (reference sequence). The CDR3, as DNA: TGTGCCAGCAGCTTCGGGACTAGCGGGGATACGCAGTATTTT. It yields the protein CASSFGTSGDTQYF.